The sequence of this T cell receptor (beta chain) was determined in a study of monozygotic twins with inflammatory bowel disease. As for this clonotype: The antigen remains unidentified.

The CDR3 loop spans 16 amino acids. Germline V gene sequence: CDR1 SGHTA, CDR2 FQGNSA. A template switching step added UMIs, each with a 6-nucleotide sample barcode. TCRdb re-called the 5' RACE reads and shows each CDR3 protein once, DNA omitted. The sample table sets out roughly 140,000 distinct CDR3 sequences. General study points: Lower sharing of clonotypes with other individuals was seen in IBD patients than in healthy twins. This was most marked in patients showing signs of disease activity.

The chain links TRBV7-2 to TRBJ2-3; TCRdb proposes TRBD2, but this gene call is untestable without DNA. The clonotype comes from a human donor with ulcerative colitis or Crohn's disease, or a healthy co-twin of an affected twin (not recorded which). What was sequenced was blood. CDR3 in amino acids: CASRRTSGAITDTQYF.